These 16 T cell receptor beta chains were sequenced from one sample in a study of OX40 agonist ivuxolimab in advanced cancers. Only in-frame clones appear in the TCRdb table, and some are missing; sequencing was by immunoSEQ multiplex PCR. This table holds about 90,000 clones, about 89% found once. Source: CD4+ or CD8+ T cells sorted from blood, taken in a trial of the OX40 agonist ivuxolimab. The receptors stem from an adult with an advanced solid tumor such as melanoma, head and neck, liver or kidney cancer.

This chain links TRBV4-1 with TRBJ1-1; a weak D match, TRBD1 (6 bases). Trimming pared 5 bases from V and 1 base from J, leaving 17 bases between. Germline V gives CDR1 MGHRA, CDR2 YSYEKL. This CDR3 comprises 16 residues. The CDR3 is CASSGARGGPNTEAFF. In DNA form, the CDR3 reads TGCGCCAGCAGCGGGGCCAGGGGCGGACCGAACACTGAAGCTTTCTTT.

The chain recombines TRBV6-5 with TRBJ2-5; possibly TRBD1 for D (5 bases). This CDR3 has 13 residues. Germline CDR1 reads MNHEY; CDR2 reads SVGAGI. With 6 bases removed from V and 2 bases from J, the gap between germline ends came to 10 bases. CDR3 loop: CASRTTVQETQYF. CDR3 sequence (DNA): TGTGCCAGCAGGACGACAGTTCAAGAGACCCAGTACTTC.

This clone was counted a single time. V usage is TRBV11-3 and J usage is TRBJ2-7; 10 positions match TRBD1. V was clipped by 0 bases and J by 8 bases; unmatched bases: 19. Germline assignment: CDR1 SGHNT and CDR2 YENEEA. This CDR3 has 19 residues. The CDR3 spells CASSLDSLFLRDRGRQQYF. In DNA, the CDR3 is TGTGCCAGCAGCTTAGATTCCCTTTTCCTCCGGGACAGGGGACGGCAGCAGTACTTC.

The chain couples TRBV6-1 to TRBJ2-2, with 9 bases fitting TRBD2. This CDR3 comprises 14 residues. The junction had 5 bases not matched to a gene; V was cut back by 6 bases and J by 6 bases. Germline V lookup: CDR1 MNHNS, CDR2 SASEGT. CDR3 amino acids: CASSPGLASGELFF. DNA for the CDR3: TGTGCCAGCAGCCCGGGACTAGCATCCGGGGAGCTGTTTTTT.

The chain is built from TRBV27 and TRBJ2-7; 7 bases line up with TRBD2. With 2 bases clipped from V and 2 bases from J, the junction kept 3 bases outside the gene matches. The CDR3 is 14 amino acids. Germline lookup yields CDR1 MNHEY and CDR2 SMNVEV (reference sequence). The CDR3: CASSLAGVPYEQYF. The CDR3 bases are TGTGCCAGCAGTTTAGCGGGAGTCCCCTACGAGCAGTACTTC.

CDR3 in amino acids: CASSPARLETQYF. CDR3 coding DNA: TGTGCCAGCAGCCCCGCCCGACTGGAGACCCAGTACTTC. The chain joins TRBV5-4 to TRBJ2-5, with D hard to call. The V end was cut by 4 bases, the J end by 5 bases, with 12 bases between. Germline V lookup: CDR1 SGHNT, CDR2 YYREEE (reference sequence). This CDR3 is built from 13 residues.

This sequence joins TRBV19 and TRBJ2-7; D perhaps matches TRBD2 (6 bases). V was trimmed by 1 base and J by 2 bases, leaving 9 bases between them. This CDR3 has 14 residues. Germline V CDR1 and CDR2: LNHDA, SQIVND (reference sequence). Written as DNA, the CDR3 is TGTGCCAGTAGTATAGGGGCGGGAACCTACGAGCAGTACTTC. This encodes CASSIGAGTYEQYF.

This chain joins TRBV27 and TRBJ2-7; D is ambiguous. Trimming removed 0 bases at V and 1 base at J, with 7 bases between. The CDR3 loop spans 14 amino acids. Germline loops: CDR1 MNHEY, CDR2 SMNVEV (reference sequence). The CDR3, as DNA: TGTGCCAGCAGTTTATCAGGACCGTCCTACGAGCAGTACTTC. This translates into CASSLSGPSYEQYF.

The chain couples TRBV21-1 to TRBJ2-3; TRBD1, as called in the table, went unchecked against the DNA. TRBV21-1 is a known pseudogene. The CDR3 has 15 residues. The CDR3 DNA reads as TGTGCCAGCAGCAAAGAAACAGACAGCACAGATACGCAGTATTTT. This codes for CASSKETDSTDTQYF.

This chain links TRBV19 with TRBJ2-7, with 7 bases aligning to TRBD1. The length of the CDR3 is 14 residues. Germline trimming cut 6 bases from V and 5 bases from J; bases unmatched to any gene: 10. CDR1 LNHDA and CDR2 SQIVND come from the germline V gene (reference sequence). This chain's CDR3 is CASSFDRVSHEQYF. The CDR3 nucleotides read TGTGCCAGTAGCTTCGACAGGGTGAGTCACGAGCAGTACTTC.

This clone has only one observation. This rearrangement joins TRBV13 to TRBJ2-1; 11 bases align to TRBD2. V lost 3 bases and J lost 3; bases outside the gene matches: 4. This CDR3 contains 16 residues. Germline loops: CDR1 PRHDT, CDR2 FYEKMQ (reference sequence). The CDR3, as DNA: TGTGCCAGCAGCTTCACTAGCGGGAGTTTCTACAATGAGCAGTTCTTC. This gives the protein CASSFTSGSFYNEQFF.

The chain has TRBV4-1 and TRBJ2-5; D assignment may be TRBD1 or TRBD2 (5 bases each). The CDR3 has 15 amino acids. Between the trimmed V and J ends, which lost 4 bases and 1 base, there was a span of 13 bases. Germline CDR1 MGHRA, CDR2 YSYEKL. The CDR3 region has the DNA TGCGCCAGCAGCCCGTACGGGGCTCTCCAAGAGACCCAGTACTTC. Amino acid sequence: CASSPYGALQETQYF.

The chain has TRBV13 and TRBJ2-7; perhaps D is TRBD1 or TRBD2 (6 bases each). V lost 5 bases to trimming and J lost 1 base, with 9 bases between them. The CDR3 consists of 13 residues. Per the germline V gene, CDR1 is PRHDT and CDR2 is FYEKMQ (reference sequence). For the CDR3, the DNA is TGTGCCAGCAGCCGGGGGCAATCCTACGAGCAGTACTTC. This encodes CASSRGQSYEQYF.

V and J are TRBV5-1 and TRBJ1-1, with TRBD1 identical over 9 bases. The CDR3 is 15 amino acids. Germline values: CDR1 SGHRS, CDR2 YFSETQ. Trimming cost V 1 base and J 5 bases; bases outside gene matches: 6. CDR3 protein: CASSLMGQGETEAFF. As DNA, the CDR3 is TGCGCCAGCAGCTTGATGGGACAGGGTGAAACTGAAGCTTTCTTT.

V usage is TRBV10-2 and J usage is TRBJ2-5, with 7 nucleotides matching TRBD2. Germline assignment: CDR1 WSHSY and CDR2 SAAADI. Trimming removed 3 bases from V and 12 bases from J; junction bases left unmatched: 1. The CDR3 runs 10 residues. CDR3 loop: CASSEGREYF. The CDR3 nucleotides are TGCGCCAGCAGTGAAGGGAGGGAGTACTTC.

The rearrangement joins TRBV7-9 to TRBJ2-5; 7 nucleotides line up with TRBD1. The CDR3 length is 15 residues. V was pared by 2 bases and J by 5 bases, with 8 bases of the junction left unmatched. Germline CDR1 reads SEHNR; CDR2 reads FQNEAQ (reference sequence). This chain's CDR3 is CASSLNAGGKETQYF. The CDR3 region has the DNA TGTGCCAGCAGCTTAAATGCAGGGGGTAAGGAGACCCAGTACTTC.